These 19 T cell receptor beta chains were sequenced from one sample in a study of blood T cell repertoires in COVID-19. Only in-frame clones appear in the TCRdb table, and some are missing; sequencing was by immunoSEQ multiplex PCR. This sample has under 65,000 clones, with roughly 91% found just once. The sequenced material came from peripheral blood. These receptors were taken from a human donor in a cohort sampled during active COVID-19.

J is TRBJ1-3 and V is TRBV5-1; D remains unclear. Between the trimmed V and J ends, which lost 2 bases and 0 bases, there was a span of 12 bases. The germline V gene has CDR1 SGHRS and CDR2 YFSETQ. CDR3 length: 16 residues. The CDR3 sequence: CASSFNSLSSGNTIYF. DNA for the CDR3: TGCGCCAGCAGCTTTAACAGTCTAAGCTCTGGAAACACCATATATTTT.

The chain carries TRBV15 and TRBJ1-4; D possibly corresponds to TRBD1 (5 bases). The ends were cut back, 1 base at V and 8 bases at J, with 14 bases in the middle. CDR3 length: 15 residues. Per germline, CDR1 LNHNV and CDR2 YYDKDF (reference sequence). The CDR3 bases are TGTGCCACCAGCAGAGGAAGCAGGGAAGGCGAAAAACTGTTTTTT. Translating it yields CATSRGSREGEKLFF.

The rearrangement joins TRBV28 to TRBJ1-2, with D possibly TRBD1 on 6 matching bases. The CDR3 has 14 amino acids. Germline CDR1 and CDR2: MDHEN and SYDVKM. Trimming left V 5 bases short and J 8 bases short, with 18 bases between. The CDR3 DNA is TGTGCCAGCAGTAGAGGGGGGGGCGCGGGAGGCTACACCTTC. This gives the protein CASSRGGGAGGYTF.

This chain uses TRBV5-1 with TRBJ2-5, with TRBD1 matching 11 bases. Trimming cost V 4 bases and J 5 bases; bases outside gene matches: 4. Germline V gene data show CDR1 as SGHRS and CDR2 as YFSETQ. This CDR3 has 14 residues. CDR3 in amino acids: CASSIGTGGETQYF. CDR3 DNA: TGCGCCAGCAGCATCGGGACAGGGGGGGAGACCCAGTACTTC.

The chain couples TRBV5-1 to TRBJ2-5; 8 bases map to TRBD1. The germline CDR1 and CDR2 sequences are SGHRS and YFSETQ. V lost 6 bases to trimming and J lost 4 bases; unmatched junction nucleotides: 8. This CDR3 has 14 amino acids. This chain's CDR3 is CASNPGGAAETQYF. The CDR3 coding sequence is TGCGCCAGCAACCCAGGGGGCGCCGCAGAGACCCAGTACTTC.

The chain recombines TRBV4-1 with TRBJ2-3; 11 bases are shared with TRBD2. After removal of 0 bases from V and 4 bases from J, the junction contained 6 bases not matched to a gene. CDR3 size: 17 residues. Germline V gene sequence: CDR1 MGHRA, CDR2 YSYEKL. The CDR3 DNA follows: TGCGCCAGCAGCCAAGATCTCCTAGCGGGAGGAGCAGATACGCAGTATTTT. Amino acid sequence: CASSQDLLAGGADTQYF.

The chain recombines TRBV24-1 with TRBJ2-5; the D gene is possibly TRBD1 (7 bases). The CDR3 is 15 residues long. The V and J ends lost 0 bases and 3 bases respectively, with 10 bases between them. Germline CDR1 and CDR2: KGHDR and SFDVKD. CDR3 in DNA: TGTGCCACCAGTGATTTGGGCAGGGGGGAAGAGACCCAGTACTTC. This sequence encodes CATSDLGRGEETQYF.

The CDR3 spells CASSLYSEAFF. DNA of the CDR3: TGTGCCAGCAGCTTATATAGTGAAGCTTTCTTT. V usage is TRBV7-2 and J usage is TRBJ1-1, with D hard to call. The CDR3 has 11 amino acids. Between the trimmed V and J ends, which lost 2 bases and 7 bases, there was a span of 5 bases. CDR1 is SGHTA, CDR2 FQGNSA, per germline.

The V gene is TRBV7-2, the J gene TRBJ2-1, with D possibly TRBD2 on 7 matching bases. The CDR3 sequence is 16 residues long. Trimming cost V 4 bases and J 1 base, with 14 bases left between them. Per the germline V gene, CDR1 is SGHTA and CDR2 is FQGNSA. The CDR3 nucleotides read TGTGCCAGCAGCTCCCGAGGGGGGGCTTCCTACAATGAGCAGTTCTTC. Translation: CASSSRGGASYNEQFF.

The chain couples TRBV24-1 to TRBJ2-7, with a weak D call TRBD2 (5 bases). Germline-derived CDR1 and CDR2 are KGHDR and SFDVKD. The CDR3 consists of 13 residues. The V end lost 4 bases, the J end lost 9 bases, and 15 bases lay between the germline ends. For the CDR3, the DNA is TGTGCCACCAGTGACTCAACGTTGGGGAGGCAGTACTTC. Protein sequence: CATSDSTLGRQYF.

The V gene is TRBV6-5, the J gene TRBJ1-2; a weak D match, TRBD1 (5 bases). This CDR3 is 13 amino acids long. The germline CDR1 and CDR2 sequences are MNHEY and SVGAGI. V was shortened by 3 bases and J by 2 bases, with 7 bases between the two germline ends. CDR3 DNA: TGTGCCAGCAGTTATAGACAGAACTATGGCTACACCTTC. As protein: CASSYRQNYGYTF.

The rearrangement joins TRBV5-1 to TRBJ1-1; tentatively, D is TRBD1 (5 bases). The V end was cut by 2 bases, the J end by 0 bases, with 14 bases between. The CDR3 has 16 amino acids. Germline CDR1 reads SGHRS; CDR2 reads YFSETQ. The CDR3 nucleotides read TGCGCCAGCAGCTTCCAGGGAGGGCTAATGAACACTGAAGCTTTCTTT. Protein: CASSFQGGLMNTEAFF.

The chain couples TRBV5-6 to TRBJ2-4; no clear D. This CDR3 has 15 amino acids. The germline V gene has CDR1 SGHDT and CDR2 YYEEEE. The V and J ends lost 4 bases and 0 bases respectively, with 11 bases between them. CDR3 DNA sequence: TGTGCCAGCAGCCGCGGCAGCCTAGCCAAAAACATTCAGTACTTC. It specifies CASSRGSLAKNIQYF. Drawing the rest from reference TRBV5-6 and TRBJ2-4, the complete variable domain is DAGVTQSPTHLIKTRGQQVTLRCSPKSGHDTVSWYQQALGQGPQFIFQYYEEEERQRGNFPDRFSGHQFPNYSSELNVNALLLGDSALYLCASSRGSLAKNIQYFGAGTRLSVL.

The rearrangement joins TRBV6-5 to TRBJ2-5; D is perhaps TRBD2 (5 bases). V was pared by 0 bases and J by 2 bases, with 7 bases between. The V gene's germline CDR1 is MNHEY and CDR2 SVGAGI. The CDR3 sequence is 14 residues long. CDR3 coding DNA: TGTGCCAGCAGTTACTCTGGCGGGCAAGAGACCCAGTACTTC. Protein sequence: CASSYSGGQETQYF.

The chain combines TRBV7-2 with TRBJ2-2; TRBD1 matches at 8 bases. This CDR3 region has 16 residues. The V gene's germline CDR1 is SGHTA and CDR2 FQGNSA. V was pared by 1 base and J by 6 bases, with 7 bases of the junction left unmatched. Written as DNA, the CDR3 is TGTGCCAGCAGCTTAGACAGCAGGGGGCAGGCCGGGGAGCTGTTTTTT. Amino acid sequence: CASSLDSRGQAGELFF. The complete variable domain, with remaining parts taken from reference TRBV7-2 and TRBJ2-2, reads GAGVSQSPSNKVTEKGKDVELRCDPISGHTALYWYRQSLGQGLEFLIYFQGNSAPDKSGLPSDRFSAERTGGSVSTLTIQRTQQEDSAVYLCASSLDSRGQAGELFFGEGSRLTVL.

This clone has just one count. This chain connects TRBV2 to TRBJ1-4, with TRBD1 as a possible D gene (5 bases). This CDR3 has 14 residues. CDR1 is SNHLY and CDR2 is FYNNEI in the germline V gene. The germline V and J ends were trimmed by 10 bases and 11 bases, with 23 bases remaining between them. The CDR3 loop reads CATLTVMIDWKLFF. CDR3 nucleotide sequence: TGTGCCACATTGACAGTGATGATCGACTGGAAACTGTTTTTT.

This sequence joins TRBV6-2 or TRBV6-3 and TRBJ2-1; the match to TRBD2 covers 8 bases. From germline, CDR1 is MNHEY and CDR2 SVGEGT. This CDR3 region has 15 residues. Unmatched junction bases numbered 12, after V lost 5 bases and J lost 9 bases. CDR3 sequence reads: CASSLTGGAEGEQFF. Written as DNA, the CDR3 is TGTGCCAGCAGTCTAACCGGGGGGGCCGAGGGTGAGCAGTTCTTC.

V is TRBV4-1 and J is TRBJ2-1; TRBD2 matches 9 bases. Germline CDR1 reads MGHRA; CDR2 reads YSYEKL. The CDR3 totals 15 residues. V trimming: 6 bases; J trimming: 7 bases; junction bases outside the gene matches: 10. The CDR3 loop is CASRVGLAGRNEQFF. For the CDR3, the DNA is TGCGCCAGCAGGGTGGGGCTAGCGGGAAGGAATGAGCAGTTCTTC.

This rearrangement joins TRBV9 to TRBJ2-1; 11 bases line up with TRBD2. CDR3 length: 16 amino acids. J gave up 9 bases and V 7 bases, and 15 bases lay outside the gene matches. CDR1 SGDLS and CDR2 YYNGEE come from the germline V gene. The CDR3 here is CASSQGVAGGPGEQFF. The CDR3 nucleotides read TGTGCCAGCTCTCAAGGGGTAGCGGGGGGGCCGGGTGAGCAGTTCTTC.